The rows below give T cell receptor beta chains drawn from one sample of a study of human T cells and chemical hapten exposure. TCRdb re-called the RACE reads through MiXCR, storing one row per CDR3 protein. The sample records 300,000 to 450,000 distinct CDR3 sequences, 5% to 6.5% being singletons. The material sequenced was whole blood, taken in connection with sensitization to the hapten diphenylcyclopropenone (DPC). Source of these receptors: a woman aged 50 to 60 with alopecia areata. Some clones in this sample may be carry-over from other donors' samples. Each CDR3 is given with its conserved first and last residue. A D gene is named only where the DNA matches it firmly. Expanded clones get a size class; other rows say once, few or many, or leave the size out.

NA,many,16,TRBJ2-1,TRBV3-1,TGTGCCAGCAGCCAAGATCTTGGACAACCCTACAATGAGCAGTTCTTC,CASSQDLGQPYNEQFF
NA,many,15,TRBJ2-7,TRBV7-2,TGTGCCAGCAGCCCCCAACCTGGGGGAACCTACGAGCAGTACTTC,CASSPQPGGTYEQYF
NA,many,14,TRBJ2-5,TRBV9,TGTGCCAGCAGCCTAAGTAAGAGGGGAGAGACCCAGTACTTC,CASSLSKRGETQYF
TRBD2,few,16,TRBJ2-5,TRBV7-8,TGTGCCAGCAGCTCTATAGGGACTAGCGGGAGGGAGACCCAGTACTTC,CASSSIGTSGRETQYF
NA,few,14,TRBJ2-1,TRBV27,TGTGCCAGTCAAAGCGGCATACCTGGAAATGAGCAGTTCTTC,CASQSGIPGNEQFF
TRBD2,few,18,TRBJ2-7,TRBV20-1,TGCAGTGCTAGAGACTTCGCCGGAGCTAGCGGGGCCCCCTACGAGCAGTACTTC,CSARDFAGASGAPYEQYF
NA,few,16,TRBJ2-5,TRBV12-3/TRBV12-4,NA,CASDSLPGQGSSGQYF
NA,many,13,TRBJ2-5,TRBV20-1,TGCAGTGCTAGGGGGGACTACCAAGAGACCCAGTACTTC,CSARGDYQETQYF
TRBD1,few,16,TRBJ2-1,TRBV6-6,TGTGCCAGCAGTCGCGGACAGGTCCCTGGCTACAATGAGCAGTTCTTC,CASSRGQVPGYNEQFF
NA,few,13,TRBJ2-1,TRBV11-3,TGTGCCAGCAGCTTAGGGAGTTGGAATGAGCAGTTCTTC,CASSLGSWNEQFF
NA,many,15,TRBJ2-2,TRBV24-1,TGTGCCACCAGTGATCCTGGGACAAACACCGGGGAGCTGTTTTTT,CATSDPGTNTGELFF
TRBD1,many,14,TRBJ2-2,TRBV20-1,TGCAGTGCTAGACCCGGGACAGGGATCGGGGAGCTGTTTTTT,CSARPGTGIGELFF
TRBD2,many,15,TRBJ2-7,TRBV12-3/TRBV12-4,TGTGCCAGCAGTTTCGGTCTAGCGGGAATGAACGAGCAGTACTTC,CASSFGLAGMNEQYF
TRBD1,many,15,TRBJ2-7,TRBV7-6,TGTGCCAGCAGCTCCTCCGGGACAGGGGCCCACGAGCAGTACTTC,CASSSSGTGAHEQYF
TRBD2,many,16,TRBJ2-3,TRBV7-6,TGTGCCAGCAGCCTCCTTAGCGGGGGTAGCACAGATACGCAGTATTTT,CASSLLSGGSTDTQYF
NA,many,13,TRBJ1-6,TRBV12-3/TRBV12-4,TGTGCCAGTAGACAGGCATATAATTCACCCCTCCACTTT,CASRQAYNSPLHF
TRBD1,few,14,TRBJ1-4,TRBV20-1,TGCAGTGCGTCCCCGACAGGGGGGTCGGAAAAACTGTTTTTT,CSASPTGGSEKLFF
NA,few,13,TRBJ1-6,TRBV25-1,TGTGCCAGCAGTGAATGGGGCAATTCACCCCTCCACTTT,CASSEWGNSPLHF
NA,many,12,TRBJ2-7,TRBV29-1,TGCAGCGTAGACGGGTCCAGGGACGAGCAGTACTTC,CSVDGSRDEQYF
NA,few,14,TRBJ1-1,TRBV12-5,TGTGCTAGTGCCTTACAGGGCCCGAACACTGAAGCTTTCTTT,CASALQGPNTEAFF
TRBD1,few,16,TRBJ1-2,TRBV29-1,TGCAGCGTGAGTCCCGGGACAGGGGGAGTTGGCTATGGCTACACCTTC,CSVSPGTGGVGYGYTF
NA,many,13,TRBJ2-5,TRBV29-1,TGCAGCGTTGGTTGGGGGGACCAAGAGACCCAGTACTTC,CSVGWGDQETQYF
NA,few,10,TRBJ1-2,TRBV29-1,TGCAGCGTTCCCGACTATGGCTACACCTTC,CSVPDYGYTF
NA,many,12,TRBJ2-7,TRBV12-3/TRBV12-4,TGTGCCAGCGGCGTGTCGGGGTACGAGCAGTACTTC,CASGVSGYEQYF
NA,NA,15,TRBJ1-5,TRBV2,TGTGCCAGCAGTGAAGCCCAGGGGAACGGGCAGCCCCAGCATTTT,CASSEAQGNGQPQHF
NA,NA,13,TRBJ2-3,TRBV24-1,TGTGCCACCAGTGATTTCACCCTCTCGGGGCAGTATTTT,CATSDFTLSGQYF
NA,many,14,TRBJ1-3,TRBV5-6,TGTGCCAGCACCACCCCGGGGCAAGGAAACACCATATATTTT,CASTTPGQGNTIYF
TRBD2,many,15,TRBJ2-2,TRBV12-3/TRBV12-4,TGTGCCAGCAGTTTGGGGACTAGCGGGACCGGGGAGCTGTTTTTT,CASSLGTSGTGELFF
TRBD2,many,16,TRBJ2-3,TRBV28,TGTGCCAGCAGTTTGGCCTCTAGCGGGTGGGGAGTTGCGCAGTATTTT,CASSLASSGWGVAQYF
TRBD2,NA,17,TRBJ2-3,TRBV11-1,TGTGCCAGCAGCGCAATAGCGGGGGGGCCGGACACAGATACGCAGTATTTT,CASSAIAGGPDTDTQYF
TRBD1,NA,16,TRBJ1-6,TRBV4-2,TGTGCCAGCAGCCAAGATCCGGACAGGGACGGGTCACCCCTCCACTTT,CASSQDPDRDGSPLHF
TRBD1,few,15,TRBJ2-3,TRBV5-1,TGCGCCAGCAGCTGGAGGGACAGGAGCACAGATACGCAGTATTTT,CASSWRDRSTDTQYF
NA,many,15,TRBJ2-1,TRBV3-1,TGTGCCAGCAGCCACGCGGGCTCCATTTACAATGAGCAGTTCTTC,CASSHAGSIYNEQFF
TRBD1,NA,16,TRBJ1-6,TRBV9,TGTGCTTCATCCCTAAGCCAGGGGGCTAATAATTCACCCCTCCACTTT,CASSLSQGANNSPLHF
TRBD2,many,16,TRBJ2-3,TRBV27,TGTGCCAGCAGTTCCATTTTAGCGGGAGGGTTAGATACGCAGTATTTT,CASSSILAGGLDTQYF
NA,many,15,TRBJ1-2,TRBV15,TGTGCCACCAGCAGAGAGCGGGTGTTGAGGGATGGCTACACCTTC,CATSRERVLRDGYTF